Following are 13 T cell receptor beta chains from one sample sequenced in a study of blood T cell repertoires in COVID-19. Profiled with immunoSEQ multiplex PCR; TCRdb holds only in-frame clones, not every one. The sample holds around 260,000 clones; approximately 89% are singletons and the top ten take 2% to 2.5%. Material for sequencing was peripheral blood. The source is a woman under 40 with COVID-19, enrolled during active disease.

This clone was seen only a few times. The chain combines TRBV5-1 with TRBJ1-3, with D possibly TRBD1 on 5 matching bases. This CDR3 comprises 13 residues. Trimming removed 0 bases at V and 4 bases at J, with 5 bases between. Germline V gene sequence: CDR1 SGHRS, CDR2 YFSETQ. DNA for the CDR3: TGCGCCAGCAGCTTGGACAGGGGAAACACCATATATTTT. As protein: CASSLDRGNTIYF.

The chain has TRBV7-2 and TRBJ1-1; no firm D call. The V end lost 8 bases, the J end lost 1 base, and 11 bases lay between the germline ends. Germline V gives CDR1 SGHTA, CDR2 FQGNSA. This CDR3 contains 13 residues. The CDR3 region is CASSEAPNTEAFF. In DNA, the CDR3 is TGTGCCAGCTCCGAGGCGCCGAACACTGAAGCTTTCTTT.

The chain joins TRBV9 to TRBJ2-7, with 9 bases lining up with TRBD2. The CDR3 extends over 14 amino acids. J gave up 5 bases and V 2 bases, and 5 bases lay outside the gene matches. Germline-derived CDR1 and CDR2 are SGDLS and YYNGEE. CDR3 nucleotides: TGTGCCAGCAGCGTTAGCGGGAGCGGCAACGAGCAGTACTTC. Protein product: CASSVSGSGNEQYF.

The chain uses TRBV19 and TRBJ2-1; 10 bases align to TRBD2. The CDR3 spans 15 residues. Germline V gives CDR1 LNHDA, CDR2 SQIVND (reference sequence). V lost 6 bases, J lost 3 bases, and 5 bases stayed unmatched. The CDR3 sequence is CASRRTSGIYNEQFF. The CDR3 DNA follows: TGTGCCAGTAGAAGGACTAGCGGAATCTACAATGAGCAGTTCTTC.

The V call is TRBV7-9, the J call TRBJ1-4, with unresolved D. This CDR3 contains 15 residues. Trimming removed 1 base at V and 7 bases at J, with 13 bases between. In germline, CDR1 is SEHNR, CDR2 FQNEAQ (reference sequence). DNA of the CDR3: TGTGCCAGCAGCTTAGAGACGGGAGTAGGTGAAAAACTGTTTTTT. As protein: CASSLETGVGEKLFF.

The chain links TRBV4-1 to TRBJ2-5, with 7 bases lining up with TRBD2. Germline V gives CDR1 MGHRA, CDR2 YSYEKL. Losses at the gene ends were 0 bases for V and 1 base for J; bases not matched to a gene: 8. This CDR3 has 17 amino acids. CDR3 nucleotide sequence: TGCGCCAGCAGCCAAGACGGGGGGTTAACAGGCCAAGAGACCCAGTACTTC. Translated: CASSQDGGLTGQETQYF.

The rearrangement links TRBV10-2 to TRBJ2-3; D may be TRBD2 (6 bases). This CDR3 has 14 amino acids. Germline V gene lookup returns CDR1 WSHSY and CDR2 SAAADI. V shed 3 bases and J shed 3 bases, with 10 bases lying between them. CDR3 amino acids: CASSESGRTDTQYF. CDR3 in DNA: TGCGCCAGCAGTGAATCAGGGAGGACAGATACGCAGTATTTT.

V is TRBV30 and J is TRBJ1-6, with D unresolved. In germline, CDR1 is GTSNPN, CDR2 SVGIG (reference sequence). Trimming removed 1 base at V and 5 bases at J, with 12 bases between. This CDR3 is built from 15 residues. The CDR3, as DNA: TGTGCCTGGAGTGGTTCAACAGTAGATAATTCACCCCTCCACTTT. This codes for CAWSGSTVDNSPLHF.

The CDR3 coding sequence is TGTGCCTGGAGTGTCCCGGGACAGGTGATGTCCGGCCCCTCCTACGAGCAGTACTTC. Amino acid sequence: CAWSVPGQVMSGPSYEQYF. The chain is built from TRBV30 and TRBJ2-7, with TRBD1 matching 8 bases. The germline V gene encodes CDR1 GTSNPN and CDR2 SVGIG (reference sequence). The V and J ends lost 0 bases and 0 bases, in that order; junction bases with no gene match: 16. This CDR3 is built from 19 residues. The entire variable domain, with the rest obtained from reference TRBV30 and TRBJ2-7, is as follows: SQTIHQWPATLVQPVGSPLSLECTVEGTSNPNLYWYRQAAGRGLQLLFYSVGIGQISSEVPQNLSASRPQDRQFILSSKKLLLSDSGFYLCAWSVPGQVMSGPSYEQYFGPGTRLTVT.

The gene calls are TRBV28 and TRBJ2-3; 7 bases are a match to TRBD2. V lost 8 bases and J lost 0; bases outside the gene matches: 5. This CDR3 is 14 amino acids long. Germline CDR1 is MDHEN and CDR2 is SYDVKM. The CDR3 DNA reads as TGTGCCAGCCATGGGGGGGTCAGCACAGATACGCAGTATTTT. It yields the protein CASHGGVSTDTQYF.

The rearrangement joins TRBV5-4 to TRBJ1-2; D is unclear. The ends were cut back, 5 bases at V and 2 bases at J, with 19 bases in the middle. Per the germline V gene, CDR1 is SGHNT and CDR2 is YYREEE (reference sequence). The CDR3 runs 16 residues. This CDR3 reads CASRTVPPGGNYGYTF. CDR3 DNA sequence: TGTGCCAGCAGAACCGTCCCGCCGGGCGGGAACTATGGCTACACCTTC. Full variable domain (rest looked up from reference TRBV5-4 and TRBJ1-2): ETGVTQSPTHLIKTRGQQVTLRCSSQSGHNTVSWYQQALGQGPQFIFQYYREEENGRGNFPPRFSGLQFPNYSSELNVNALELDDSALYLCASRTVPPGGNYGYTFGSGTRLTVV.

Only a few counts were recorded for this clone. This CDR3 reads CASSSRTSGSYYEQYF. The CDR3 bases are TGTGCCAGCAGCTCCAGGACTAGCGGGAGTTATTACGAGCAGTACTTC. The chain carries TRBV11-2 and TRBJ2-7, with TRBD2 matching over 13 bases. J gave up 4 bases and V 4 bases, and 7 bases lay outside the gene matches. The CDR3 has 16 residues. CDR1 is SGHAT and CDR2 is FQNNGV in the germline V gene.

The chain joins TRBV6-2 or TRBV6-3 to TRBJ2-7, with D tentatively TRBD2 (5 bases). This CDR3 is built from 15 residues. Germline V CDR1 and CDR2: MNHEY, SVGEGT. Trimming took 6 bases from V and 2 from J, leaving 17 bases between them. CDR3 in DNA: TGTGCCAGCAGCCTCCTCGCTAGCTTAACCTACGAGCAGTACTTC. Encoded protein: CASSLLASLTYEQYF.